The next 11 T cell receptor beta chains were all read from a single sample in a study of vaccination effects on CD4 cells after COVID-19. The antigens of these receptors remain unknown. Sequencing used immunoSEQ multiplex PCR; TCRdb keeps in-frame clones, though not all of them. The sample includes some 25,000 clones, roughly 73% of them seen just once. Antigen-specific CD4+ T cell clonotypes were called by their expansion after viral peptide-pool culture in ViraFEST. CD4+ T cell isolation took place after 10 days of culture. Participants were given two doses of BNT162b2 or mRNA-1273 vaccine. The starting material was CD4+ T cells from PBMCs cultured with HCoV-NL63 spike peptides, obtained after COVID-19 vaccination. These receptors all come from a human donor who received a COVID-19 vaccine.

This chain connects TRBV2 to TRBJ1-4, with 10 bases matching TRBD1. This CDR3 region has 15 residues. CDR1 and CDR2 from the germline V gene are SNHLY and FYNNEI. The J segment lost 2 bases and the V segment lost 7 bases, leaving 4 bases of the junction unmatched. CDR3 nucleotide sequence: TGTGCCAGCACAGACAGGGGGCTCACTAATGAAAAACTGTTTTTT. It translates to CASTDRGLTNEKLFF.

The V call is TRBV27, the J call TRBJ2-1, with TRBD2 identical over 9 bases. There are 15 residues in the CDR3. V gave up 0 bases and J gave up 6 bases; unmatched junction bases: 3. The germline V gene has CDR1 MNHEY and CDR2 SMNVEV (reference sequence). The CDR3 coding sequence is TGTGCCAGCAGTTTATCGGGGACTAGCAGCAATGAGCAGTTCTTC. Encoded protein: CASSLSGTSSNEQFF.

V gene TRBV6-4 combines with J gene TRBJ2-1; 8 bases are a match to TRBD2. Germline V gives CDR1 MRHNA, CDR2 SNTAGT. CDR3 length: 15 residues. V gave up 0 bases and J gave up 5 bases; unmatched junction bases: 3. CDR3 in DNA: TGTGCCAGCAGTGACTCGTCTAGCGGGCACAATGAGCAGTTCTTC. Translation gives CASSDSSSGHNEQFF.

The V call is TRBV6-6, the J call TRBJ2-7; D gene ambiguous. Germline assignment: CDR1 MNHNY and CDR2 SVGAGI (reference sequence). Deletions cut 5 bases from V and 6 bases from J, with 20 bases between. The CDR3 is 15 amino acids. The CDR3 bases are TGTGCCAGCAGTCCAAGCCCAGGTGTTCTTGGCGAGCAGTACTTC. Its translation is CASSPSPGVLGEQYF.

V is TRBV28 and J is TRBJ1-6; D is perhaps TRBD1 (6 bases). Germline V lookup: CDR1 MDHEN, CDR2 SYDVKM. This CDR3 spans 13 amino acids. Trimming stripped 6 bases from V and 10 bases from J, with 13 bases between. Here the CDR3 reads CASRGRGRSPLHF. In nucleotides, the CDR3 is TGTGCCAGCAGAGGCAGGGGTAGGTCACCCCTCCACTTT.

V and J are TRBV7-2 and TRBJ1-2, with D maybe TRBD1 (5 bases). V was trimmed by 3 bases and J by 2 bases, leaving 16 bases between them. The CDR3 loop spans 16 amino acids. Germline-derived CDR1 and CDR2 are SGHTA and FQGNSA. CDR3: CASSFLSLAGNYGYTF. As DNA, the CDR3 is TGTGCCAGCAGCTTTCTTTCACTAGCAGGGAACTATGGCTACACCTTC.

This chain uses TRBV4-1 with TRBJ1-4, with a tentative D call TRBD1 (6 bases). The CDR3 covers 15 residues. Looked up from germline, CDR1 is MGHRA and CDR2 is YSYEKL. Trimming pared 1 base from V and 8 bases from J, leaving 14 bases between. The CDR3 reads CASSQVEGGKEKLFF. The CDR3 DNA is TGCGCCAGCAGCCAAGTGGAGGGGGGTAAGGAAAAACTGTTTTTT.

The CDR3 DNA follows: TGTGCCAGCAGCTTCGGGATGGGGGCGGATTTGAACACTGAAGCTTTCTTT. Protein sequence: CASSFGMGADLNTEAFF. The chain uses TRBV7-9 and TRBJ1-1; D perhaps matches TRBD1 (6 bases). Trimming cost V 3 bases and J 0 bases, with 17 bases left between them. There are 17 residues in the CDR3. The germline V gene encodes CDR1 SEHNR and CDR2 FQNEAQ (reference sequence).

J is TRBJ2-7 and V is TRBV30; 7 positions agree with TRBD1. The germline V gene has CDR1 GTSNPN and CDR2 SVGIG (reference sequence). After removal of 2 bases from V and 3 bases from J, the junction contained 7 bases not matched to a gene. This CDR3 comprises 14 residues. The CDR3 is CAWSSQGSVYEQYF. CDR3 DNA sequence: TGTGCCTGGAGTTCACAGGGGAGCGTCTACGAGCAGTACTTC. The whole variable domain, filled in from reference TRBV30 and TRBJ2-7, reads SQTIHQWPATLVQPVGSPLSLECTVEGTSNPNLYWYRQAAGRGLQLLFYSVGIGQISSEVPQNLSASRPQDRQFILSSKKLLLSDSGFYLCAWSSQGSVYEQYFGPGTRLTVT.

The rearrangement uses TRBV19 and TRBJ2-3; D not certain. V shed 0 bases and J shed 6 bases, with 7 bases lying between them. Germline V lookup: CDR1 LNHDA, CDR2 SQIVND (reference sequence). The CDR3 consists of 13 residues. In DNA form, the CDR3 reads TGTGCCAGTAGTATAGATAAATGGGATACGCAGTATTTT. It translates to CASSIDKWDTQYF.

The sample holds a few counts of this clone. V is TRBV2 and J is TRBJ2-7, with 8 nucleotides matching TRBD1. Trimming at V came to 9 bases and at J to 5 bases, leaving 12 bases not matched to a gene. The CDR3 consists of 14 residues. CDR1 is SNHLY, CDR2 FYNNEI, per germline. CDR3: CASRVDRGYDEQYF. CDR3 sequence (DNA): TGTGCCAGTCGGGTTGACAGGGGATACGACGAGCAGTACTTC.